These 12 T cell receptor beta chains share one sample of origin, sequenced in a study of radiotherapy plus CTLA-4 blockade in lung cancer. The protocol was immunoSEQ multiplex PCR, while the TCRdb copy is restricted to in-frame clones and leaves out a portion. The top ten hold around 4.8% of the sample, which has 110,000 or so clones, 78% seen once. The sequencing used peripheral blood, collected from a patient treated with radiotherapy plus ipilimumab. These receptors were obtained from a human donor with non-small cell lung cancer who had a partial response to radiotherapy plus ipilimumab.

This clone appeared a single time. Here the CDR3 reads CASSLGGASSGNTIYF. CDR3 in DNA: TGCGCCAGCAGCTTGGGGGGAGCCAGCTCTGGAAACACCATATATTTT. The rearrangement links TRBV5-1 to TRBJ1-3; D not resolved. Per the germline V gene, CDR1 is SGHRS and CDR2 is YFSETQ. The CDR3 consists of 16 residues. The V gene lost 0 bases and the J gene lost 0 bases, with 10 bases spanning the gap.

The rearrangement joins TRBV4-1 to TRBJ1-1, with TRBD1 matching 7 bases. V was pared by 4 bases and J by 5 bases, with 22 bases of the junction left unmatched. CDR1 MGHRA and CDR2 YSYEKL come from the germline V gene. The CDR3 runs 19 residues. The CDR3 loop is CASSRLTGRLGVLGTEAFF. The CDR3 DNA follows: TGCGCCAGCAGCCGATTGACAGGGAGACTGGGTGTTCTCGGGACTGAAGCTTTCTTT.

CDR3 in amino acids: CASSPGTVTGELFF. The CDR3 DNA follows: TGTGCCAGCAGCCCCGGGACAGTCACCGGGGAGCTGTTTTTT. The chain carries TRBV11-2 and TRBJ2-2; TRBD1 matches 7 bases. Germline V CDR1 and CDR2: SGHAT, FQNNGV. The CDR3 has 14 amino acids. The V and J ends lost 5 bases and 4 bases, in that order; junction bases with no gene match: 4.

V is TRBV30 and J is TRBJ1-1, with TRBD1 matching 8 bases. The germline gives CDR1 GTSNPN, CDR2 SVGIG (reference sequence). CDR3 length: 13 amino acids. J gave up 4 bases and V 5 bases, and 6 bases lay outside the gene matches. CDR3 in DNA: TGTGCCTGGGACAGGGGAGGAGGCACTGAAGCTTTCTTT. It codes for CAWDRGGGTEAFF.

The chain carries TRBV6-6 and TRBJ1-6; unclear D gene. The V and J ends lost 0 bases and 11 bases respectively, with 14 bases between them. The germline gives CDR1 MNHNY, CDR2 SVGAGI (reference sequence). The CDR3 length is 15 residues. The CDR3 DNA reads TGTGCCAGCAGTTACTCGGACCCTGGAGGTCCACCCCTCCACTTT. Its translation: CASSYSDPGGPPLHF.

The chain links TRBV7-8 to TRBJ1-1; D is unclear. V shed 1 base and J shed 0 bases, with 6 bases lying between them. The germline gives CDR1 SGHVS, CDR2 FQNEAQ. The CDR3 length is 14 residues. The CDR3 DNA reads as TGTGCCAGCAGCTTAGTATCTGTGAACACTGAAGCTTTCTTT. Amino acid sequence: CASSLVSVNTEAFF.

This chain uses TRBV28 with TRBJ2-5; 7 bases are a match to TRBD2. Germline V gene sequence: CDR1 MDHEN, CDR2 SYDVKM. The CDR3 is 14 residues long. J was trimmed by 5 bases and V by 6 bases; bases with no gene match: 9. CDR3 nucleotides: TGTGCCAGCAGCTCCTTGACTAGCTTCGAGACCCAGTACTTC. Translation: CASSSLTSFETQYF.

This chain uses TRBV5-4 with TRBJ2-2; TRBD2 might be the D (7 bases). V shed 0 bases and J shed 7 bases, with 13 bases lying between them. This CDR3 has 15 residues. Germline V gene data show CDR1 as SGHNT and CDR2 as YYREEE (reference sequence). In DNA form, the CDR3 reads TGTGCCAGCAGCTTGGGCGGGGGCGCGGGCGGGGAGCTGTTTTTT. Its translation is CASSLGGGAGGELFF. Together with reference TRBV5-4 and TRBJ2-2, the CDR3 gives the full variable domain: ETGVTQSPTHLIKTRGQQVTLRCSSQSGHNTVSWYQQALGQGPQFIFQYYREEENGRGNFPPRFSGLQFPNYSSELNVNALELDDSALYLCASSLGGGAGGELFFGEGSRLTVL.

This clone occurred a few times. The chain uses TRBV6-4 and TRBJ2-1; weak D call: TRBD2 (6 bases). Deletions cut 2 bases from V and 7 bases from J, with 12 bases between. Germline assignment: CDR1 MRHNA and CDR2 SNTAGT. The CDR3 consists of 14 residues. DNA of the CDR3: TGTGCCAGCAGTGACGTCGGGGGAAAGAATGAGCAGTTCTTC. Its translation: CASSDVGGKNEQFF.

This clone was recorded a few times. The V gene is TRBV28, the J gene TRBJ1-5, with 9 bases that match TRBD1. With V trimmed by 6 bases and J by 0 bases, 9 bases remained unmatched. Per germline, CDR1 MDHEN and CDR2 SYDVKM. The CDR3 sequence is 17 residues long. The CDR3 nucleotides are TGTGCCAGCAGCGCCCCTGGACAGGGGCGTAGCAATCAGCCCCAGCATTTT. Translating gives CASSAPGQGRSNQPQHF.

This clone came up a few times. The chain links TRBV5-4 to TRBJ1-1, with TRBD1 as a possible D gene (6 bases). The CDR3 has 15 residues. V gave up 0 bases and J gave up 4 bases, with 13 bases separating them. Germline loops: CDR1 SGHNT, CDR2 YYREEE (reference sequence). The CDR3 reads CASSLDEGGITEAFF. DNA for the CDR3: TGTGCCAGCAGCTTGGATGAGGGGGGGATCACTGAAGCTTTCTTT.

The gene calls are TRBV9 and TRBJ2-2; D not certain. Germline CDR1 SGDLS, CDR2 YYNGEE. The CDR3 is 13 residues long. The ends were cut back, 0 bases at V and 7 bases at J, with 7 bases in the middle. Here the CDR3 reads CASSVVSSGELFF. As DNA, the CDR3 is TGTGCCAGCAGCGTAGTATCCAGCGGGGAGCTGTTTTTT.